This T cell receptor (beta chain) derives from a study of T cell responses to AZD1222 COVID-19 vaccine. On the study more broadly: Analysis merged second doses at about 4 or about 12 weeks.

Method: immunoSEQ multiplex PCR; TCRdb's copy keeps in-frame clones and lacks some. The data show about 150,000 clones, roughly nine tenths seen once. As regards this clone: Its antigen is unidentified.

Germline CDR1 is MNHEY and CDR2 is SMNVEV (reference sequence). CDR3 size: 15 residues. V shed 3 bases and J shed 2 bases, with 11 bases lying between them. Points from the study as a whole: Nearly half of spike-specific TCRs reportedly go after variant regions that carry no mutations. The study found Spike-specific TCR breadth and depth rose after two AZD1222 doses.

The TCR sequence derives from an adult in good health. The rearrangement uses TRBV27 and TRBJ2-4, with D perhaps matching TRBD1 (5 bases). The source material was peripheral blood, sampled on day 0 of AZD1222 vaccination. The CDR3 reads CASSLSGRTKNIQYF. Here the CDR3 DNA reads TGTGCCAGCAGTTTGTCAGGGCGCACCAAAAACATTCAGTACTTC.